This record looks at one T cell receptor beta chain sequence and its context. The V and J ends lost 4 bases and 4 bases respectively, with 18 bases between them. CDR1 SGHKS and CDR2 YYEKEE come from the germline V gene (reference sequence). The CDR3 spans 16 residues. Sample-barcoded 5' priming and a J-beta primer mix drove a second PCR of roughly 6 to 12 cycles. TCRdb re-derived calls from the 5' RACE reads in MiXCR, one entry per CDR3 protein. The sample contains fewer than 2,000,000 distinct CDR3 sequences, about two fifths of which appear only once. This entry is derived from a study of blood T cells in healthy people across ages.

The source material was blood. This clonotype was obtained from a human donor in good health. This rearrangement joins TRBV5-5 to TRBJ2-1; tentatively, D is TRBD1 (6 bases). In DNA form, the CDR3 reads TGTGCCAGCAGCCCTCCTATGGGGGCTCGGTACAATGAGCAGTTCTTC. Encoded protein: CASSPPMGARYNEQFF.